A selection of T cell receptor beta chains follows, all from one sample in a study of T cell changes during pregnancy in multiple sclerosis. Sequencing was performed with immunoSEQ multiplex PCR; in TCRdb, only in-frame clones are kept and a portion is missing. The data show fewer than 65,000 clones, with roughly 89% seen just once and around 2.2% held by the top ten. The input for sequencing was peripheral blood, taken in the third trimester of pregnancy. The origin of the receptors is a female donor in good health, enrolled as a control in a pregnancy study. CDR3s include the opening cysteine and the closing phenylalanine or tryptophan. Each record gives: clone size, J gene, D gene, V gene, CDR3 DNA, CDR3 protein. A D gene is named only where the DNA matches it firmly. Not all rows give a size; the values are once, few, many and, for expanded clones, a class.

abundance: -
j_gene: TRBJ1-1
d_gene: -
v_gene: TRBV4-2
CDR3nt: TGTGCCAGCAGCCAAGATCTCTGGGGGGACACTGAAGCTTTCTTT
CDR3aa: CASSQDLWGDTEAFF

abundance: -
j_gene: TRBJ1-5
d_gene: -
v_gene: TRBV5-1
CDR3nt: TGCGCCAGCAGCGCAGGAACCGGGGATCAGCCCCAGCATTTT
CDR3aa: CASSAGTGDQPQHF

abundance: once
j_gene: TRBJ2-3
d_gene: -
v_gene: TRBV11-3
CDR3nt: TGTGCCAGCAGCCGGGGGATCACAGATACGCAGTATTTT
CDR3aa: CASSRGITDTQYF

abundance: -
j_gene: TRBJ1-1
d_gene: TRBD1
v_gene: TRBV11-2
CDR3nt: TGTGCCAGCAGCATCCGGGACAGGAACACTGAAGCTTTCTTT
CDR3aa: CASSIRDRNTEAFF

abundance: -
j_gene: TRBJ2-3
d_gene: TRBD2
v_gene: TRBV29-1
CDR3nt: TGCAGCGTTGAAGATAGGGTCGGGAGGACGCAGTATTTT
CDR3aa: CSVEDRVGRTQYF

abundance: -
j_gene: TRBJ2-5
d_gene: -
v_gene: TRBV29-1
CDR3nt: TGCAGCGTTTCAAAAAGGCTAGCGAGGGAGACCCAGTACTTC
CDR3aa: CSVSKRLARETQYF

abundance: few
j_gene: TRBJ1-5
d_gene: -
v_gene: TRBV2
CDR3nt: TGTGCCAGCAGTGAATCGGTCCAGCCCCAGCATTTT
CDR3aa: CASSESVQPQHF

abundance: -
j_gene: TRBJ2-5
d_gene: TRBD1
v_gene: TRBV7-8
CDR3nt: TGTGCCAGCAGCTGGGGGGACAGGGACCGAGAGACCCAGTACTTC
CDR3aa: CASSWGDRDRETQYF

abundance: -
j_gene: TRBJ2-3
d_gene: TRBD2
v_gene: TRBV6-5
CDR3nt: TGTGCCAGCAGTTACTCCCTAGCGGGCTACGCAGATACGCAGTATTTT
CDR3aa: CASSYSLAGYADTQYF

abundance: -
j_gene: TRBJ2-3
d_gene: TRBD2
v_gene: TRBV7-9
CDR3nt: TGTGCCAGCAGCTTACAGGCGGGGGTCCGAGAAGATACGCAGTATTTT
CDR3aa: CASSLQAGVREDTQYF

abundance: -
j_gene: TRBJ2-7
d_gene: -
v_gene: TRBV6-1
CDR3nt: TGTGCCAGCAGTGACCAGAACAGCTACGAGCAGTACTTC
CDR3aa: CASSDQNSYEQYF

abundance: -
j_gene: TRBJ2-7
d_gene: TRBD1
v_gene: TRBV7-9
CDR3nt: TGTGCCAGCAGCTCCGGGACAGGGATCTACGAGCAGTACTTC
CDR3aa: CASSSGTGIYEQYF

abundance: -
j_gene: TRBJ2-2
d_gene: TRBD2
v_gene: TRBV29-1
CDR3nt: TGCAGCGTGGTTGCGGGAGGGTGGGGTATCGTGGCCGGGGAGCTGTTTTTT
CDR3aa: CSVVAGGWGIVAGELFF

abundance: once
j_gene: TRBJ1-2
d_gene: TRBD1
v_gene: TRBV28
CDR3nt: TGTGCCAGCAGTTTAGCATTATGGGACAGGGTAAACTATGGCTACACCTTC
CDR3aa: CASSLALWDRVNYGYTF

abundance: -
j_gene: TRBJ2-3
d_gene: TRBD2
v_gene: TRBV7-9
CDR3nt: TGTGCCAGCAGCTTAGCGGCTAGCGGTACAGATACGCAGTATTTT
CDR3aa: CASSLAASGTDTQYF